This T cell receptor (beta chain) stems from a study of metastatic and nonmetastatic thyroid tumors. This clone has a count of ten or more. TCRdb reprocessed the PCR reads using MiXCR. The sample yields 25,000 to 35,000 clones, roughly 25% seen once. V gave up 3 bases and J gave up 7 bases, with 14 bases separating them. The germline gives CDR1 SGHDT, CDR2 YYEEEE. The CDR3 runs to 14 residues. Patients underwent thyroid surgery, and none had received any treatment before it. The sample was blood. The chain links TRBV5-6 to TRBJ2-1, with D tentatively TRBD1 (6 bases). The sequence was collected from a female donor with papillary thyroid cancer or a benign thyroid nodule (not recorded which). Some clones in this sample may be carry-over from other donors' samples. CDR3 residues: CASSSTQGRNEQFF. CDR3 coding DNA: TGTGCCAGCAGCTCTACACAGGGTAGAAATGAGCAGTTCTTC.